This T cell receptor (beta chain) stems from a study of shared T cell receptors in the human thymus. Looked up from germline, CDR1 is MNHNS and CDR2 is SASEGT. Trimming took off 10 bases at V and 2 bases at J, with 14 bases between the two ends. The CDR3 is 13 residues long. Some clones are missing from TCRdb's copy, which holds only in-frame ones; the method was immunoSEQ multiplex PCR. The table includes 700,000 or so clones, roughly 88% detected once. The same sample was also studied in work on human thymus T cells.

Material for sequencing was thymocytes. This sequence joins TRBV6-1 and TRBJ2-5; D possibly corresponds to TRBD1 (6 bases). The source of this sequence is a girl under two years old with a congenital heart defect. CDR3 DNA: TGTGCCATTACCAGGACAGCTCAAGAGACCCAGTACTTC. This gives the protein CAITRTAQETQYF.